Presented here are 11 T cell receptor beta chains from one specimen sequenced in a study of blood T cells in healthy people across ages. Next came a second PCR, run for about 7 to 11 cycles, which used a sample-barcoded 5' primer along with a J-beta primer mix. TCRdb called the 5' RACE reads again in MiXCR, with one record for every CDR3 protein. This sample has hundreds of thousands of distinct CDR3 sequences, with about 46% found just once. Sequenced material: blood. The receptors shown here come from a man older than 75 in good health.

The chain employs TRBV2 and TRBJ2-3; D is unclear. Trimming removed 3 bases at V and 6 bases at J, with 16 bases between. The CDR3 covers 15 residues. Germline V gene sequence: CDR1 SNHLY, CDR2 FYNNEI. DNA for the CDR3: TGTGCCAGCAGTGAGGTCCTAGGCCCCTCGGATACGCAGTATTTT. Protein sequence: CASSEVLGPSDTQYF.

This chain connects TRBV10-3 to TRBJ2-1; TRBD2 is a possible D gene (6 bases). This CDR3 has 15 residues. Trimming left V 6 bases short and J 0 bases short, with 12 bases between. The germline CDR1 and CDR2 sequences are ENHRY and SYGVKD. In nucleotides, the CDR3 is TGTGCCATCAGCTCCGGGACTGACTCCTACAATGAGCAGTTCTTC. Amino acid sequence: CAISSGTDSYNEQFF.

This chain joins TRBV28 and TRBJ1-2; 8 bases agree with TRBD1. The CDR3 is made up of 14 amino acids. Germline V gene sequence: CDR1 MDHEN, CDR2 SYDVKM. V shed 10 bases, J shed 2 bases, and the junction held 9 bases outside the gene matches. DNA for the CDR3: TGTGCCACCCTTTCGGACAGGGAGAACTATGGCTACACCTTC. Encoded protein: CATLSDRENYGYTF.

The chain links TRBV27 to TRBJ2-5; D remains ambiguous. Germline V gives CDR1 MNHEY, CDR2 SMNVEV (reference sequence). The CDR3 spans 15 residues. With 2 bases removed from V and 3 bases from J, the gap between germline ends came to 13 bases. DNA of the CDR3: TGTGCCAGCAGTTTACAACGGAACCTTAAAGAGACCCAGTACTTC. Protein product: CASSLQRNLKETQYF.

This clonotype has just a few counts. J is TRBJ2-5 and V is TRBV15; possibly TRBD1 for D (6 bases). The CDR3 loop spans 12 amino acids. The germline V gene encodes CDR1 LNHNV and CDR2 YYDKDF (reference sequence). Trimming stripped 1 base from V and 7 bases from J, with 7 bases between. This CDR3 reads CATSRAGATQYF. The DNA of the CDR3 is TGTGCCACCAGCAGAGCAGGGGCGACCCAGTACTTC.

The chain uses TRBV20-1 and TRBJ2-7; D is possibly TRBD2 (6 bases). Trimming took 3 bases from V and 6 from J, leaving 15 bases between them. CDR1 is DFQATT and CDR2 is SNEGSKA in the germline V gene (reference sequence). This CDR3 comprises 13 residues. The CDR3 region has the DNA TGCAGTGCTAGTCGCGGGACGGGTTCCGAGCAGTACTTC. Translation: CSASRGTGSEQYF.

V and J are TRBV29-1 and TRBJ2-7; D not certain. CDR3 length equals 16 residues. Germline lookup yields CDR1 SQVTM and CDR2 ANQGSEA. The V end was cut by 0 bases, the J end by 4 bases, with 19 bases between. CDR3 sequence reads: CSVEDRSLRNSYEQYF. The CDR3 nucleotides read TGCAGCGTTGAAGATCGTTCACTGAGAAATTCTTACGAGCAGTACTTC.

This clonotype was observed many times. The chain recombines TRBV20-1 with TRBJ2-5, with 10 bases that match TRBD2. Germline assignment: CDR1 DFQATT and CDR2 SNEGSKA (reference sequence). This CDR3 contains 15 residues. Germline trimming cut 0 bases from V and 2 bases from J; bases unmatched to any gene: 3. The CDR3 nucleotides are TGCAGTGCTAGAGACGCGACTAGCGGGCAAGAGACCCAGTACTTC. Its protein product is CSARDATSGQETQYF.

The chain carries TRBV2 and TRBJ1-6; D unclear. The ends were cut back, 8 bases at V and 8 bases at J, with 13 bases in the middle. The CDR3 totals 13 residues. Germline lookup yields CDR1 SNHLY and CDR2 FYNNEI. The CDR3 loop is CASGKGNDSPLHF. The CDR3 DNA follows: TGTGCCAGCGGCAAGGGTAATGATTCACCCCTCCACTTT.

V gene TRBV28 combines with J gene TRBJ2-1; TRBD2 agrees at 8 bases. The V segment lost 3 bases and the J segment 6 bases; nucleotides outside the gene matches: 10. The CDR3 consists of 16 residues. Germline CDR1 reads MDHEN; CDR2 reads SYDVKM. The CDR3 spells CASSFSGLAVGNEQFF. CDR3 nucleotide sequence: TGTGCCAGCAGTTTTAGTGGACTAGCAGTCGGCAATGAGCAGTTCTTC.

On this clonotype itself: An end of the junction differs from the germline gene, which may be a read error. This chain connects TRBV20-1 to TRBJ2-7, with TRBD2 matching 9 bases. This CDR3 is built from 19 residues. The germline CDR1 and CDR2 sequences are DFQATT and SNEGSKA (reference sequence). CDR3 residues: CSARDLATSGMSSYNEQYF. The CDR3 nucleotides read TGCAGCGCTAGAGATCTCGCGACTAGCGGAATGAGCTCCTACAATGAGCAGTACTTC.